Below, 19 T cell receptor beta chains from the same sample are listed, as sequenced in a study of post-analysis software for immune sequencing data. No antigens are known for them. General study results and limits: About five TRBV segments occurring more often in patients than controls included TRBV5-6, TRBV5-1 and TRBV20-1.

Unique molecular identifiers had been added to the TCR beta cDNA libraries. Via MiXCR, TCRdb re-called the PCR reads, giving one row per CDR3 protein. The repertoire consists of 820,000 or so distinct CDR3 sequences, with approximately 50% occurring once and the leading ten covering around 4.5%. The specimen sequenced was blood. These receptors came from a girl aged 10-17 years with multiple sclerosis.

The chain links TRBV6-1 to TRBJ2-7; D ambiguous. Germline V gives CDR1 MNHNS, CDR2 SASEGT. CDR3 length: 13 residues. V gave up 5 bases and J gave up 0 bases, with 8 bases separating them. This chain's CDR3 is CASSTEYSYEQYF. CDR3 nucleotides: TGTGCCAGCAGTACGGAATACTCCTACGAGCAGTACTTC.

The chain recombines TRBV20-1 with TRBJ2-5; D possibly uses TRBD1 or TRBD2 (5 bases each). Trimming pared 4 bases from V and 3 bases from J, leaving 15 bases between. The CDR3 runs to 14 residues. The germline V gene encodes CDR1 DFQATT and CDR2 SNEGSKA (reference sequence). Here the CDR3 reads CSATPGPGKETQYF. In DNA form, the CDR3 reads TGCAGTGCTACGCCGGGACCGGGAAAAGAGACCCAGTACTTC.

The chain employs TRBV7-2 and TRBJ2-3, with D unresolved. The germline V gene has CDR1 SGHTA and CDR2 FQGNSA. V lost 5 bases, J lost 6 bases, and 12 bases lay in between. The CDR3 consists of 13 residues. The CDR3 loop reads CASSAHVVDTQYF. DNA of the CDR3: TGTGCCAGCAGCGCCCACGTTGTTGATACGCAGTATTTT.

This clonotype was observed a few times. The rearrangement joins TRBV9 to TRBJ2-4; D gene ambiguous. The end of the DNA is better explained by TRBJ2-7, so the J call may be wrong. The CDR3 runs 11 residues. Germline-derived CDR1 and CDR2 are SGDLS and YYNGEE. CDR3 sequence reads: CASIFYPEQYF. The CDR3 DNA reads TGTGCCAGCATCTTCTATCCCGAGCAGTACTTC.

The chain is built from TRBV20-1 and TRBJ2-7; no clear D gene. The CDR3 totals 14 residues. Deletions cut 1 base from V and 0 bases from J, with 10 bases between. Germline V gene data show CDR1 as DFQATT and CDR2 as SNEGSKA (reference sequence). CDR3 nucleotides: TGCAGTGCTAGAGGAGGCAGTAGCTCCTACGAGCAGTACTTC. It is translated as CSARGGSSSYEQYF.

V is TRBV7-2 and J is TRBJ1-4; the D gene is possibly TRBD1 (6 bases). The CDR3 consists of 14 residues. CDR1 and CDR2 from the germline V gene are SGHTA and FQGNSA. V lost 6 bases to trimming and J lost 8 bases, with 16 bases between them. In nucleotides, the CDR3 is TGTGCCAGCAGTAACGGGACATATTACGAAAAACTGTTTTTT. This translates into CASSNGTYYEKLFF.

The chain employs TRBV7-3 and TRBJ2-1; D might be TRBD1 (6 bases). Germline assignment: CDR1 SGHTA and CDR2 FQGTGA. The CDR3 is 16 residues long. Trimming stripped 5 bases from V and 0 bases from J, with 14 bases between. CDR3 in amino acids: CASSPQQGSSYNEQFF. For the CDR3, the DNA is TGTGCCAGCAGCCCACAACAGGGCAGCTCCTACAATGAGCAGTTCTTC.

The chain uses TRBV5-1 and TRBJ2-7; D might be TRBD1 or TRBD2, each matching 5 bases. The J call may be mistaken, given a closer DNA end match to TRBJ2-5. This CDR3 comprises 13 residues. In germline, CDR1 is SGHRS, CDR2 YFSETQ. The CDR3 DNA reads as TGCGCCAGCAGCCTTCGAGGGGAAGGGACCCAGTACTTC. Amino acids: CASSLRGEGTQYF.

V and J are TRBV12-3 or TRBV12-4 and TRBJ2-2; D is possibly TRBD2 (5 bases). The CDR3 covers 13 residues. V shed 5 bases and J shed 6 bases, with 10 bases lying between them. CDR3 residues: CASSLGVPGELFF. CDR3 nucleotide sequence: TGTGCCAGCAGTCTGGGAGTCCCCGGGGAGCTGTTTTTT.

V usage is TRBV20-1 and J usage is TRBJ2-4; 9 bases align to TRBD2. The better agreement between TRBJ2-7 and the DNA end casts doubt on the J call. The CDR3 spans 14 residues. Per germline, CDR1 DFQATT and CDR2 SNEGSKA (reference sequence). CDR3 bases: TGCAGTGCTAGTGTGCCTAGCGGGAACTACGAGCAGTACTTC. This translates into CSASVPSGNYEQYF.

This sequence joins TRBV6-6 and TRBJ1-1; no clear D gene. V dropped 8 bases and J dropped 3 bases, with 19 bases sitting between them. Germline loops: CDR1 MNHNY, CDR2 SVGAGI (reference sequence). The CDR3 spans 15 residues. CDR3 sequence (DNA): TGTGCCAGCCCTAACCTCTGGGGAAATGACACTGAAGCTTTCTTT. This codes for CASPNLWGNDTEAFF.

The genes are TRBV12-3 or TRBV12-4 and TRBJ1-2, with TRBD1 matching 7 bases. V lost 6 bases, J lost 1 base, and 5 bases stayed unmatched. The CDR3 runs 14 residues. The CDR3 coding sequence is TGTGCCAGCAGACCGACAGGGAATAACTATGGCTACACCTTC. It codes for CASRPTGNNYGYTF.

This clonotype has a handful of counts. The gene calls are TRBV20-1 and TRBJ2-3; D may be TRBD1 (5 bases). The germline V gene has CDR1 DFQATT and CDR2 SNEGSKA (reference sequence). V was cut by 1 base and J by 4 bases, with 12 bases left in between. This CDR3 is 14 amino acids long. Here the CDR3 reads CSARAAGLPDTQYF. CDR3 nucleotide sequence: TGCAGTGCTAGAGCGGCAGGGCTCCCAGATACGCAGTATTTT.

J is TRBJ2-3 and V is TRBV5-1; the D gene is possibly TRBD2 (6 bases). CDR3 length equals 14 residues. Germline CDR1 is SGHRS and CDR2 is YFSETQ. V lost 6 bases and J 3 bases, leaving 14 bases between the germline ends. In DNA, the CDR3 is TGCGCCAGCACCCAGATCGGGGGAACAGATACGCAGTATTTT. It is translated as CASTQIGGTDTQYF.

CDR3 DNA: TGCAGCGTTGTCGGGGGGGTAGCAGAGACCCAGTACTTC. Its protein product is CSVVGGVAETQYF. The V gene is TRBV29-1, the J gene TRBJ2-5, with 8 positions matching TRBD2. This CDR3 region has 13 residues. V dropped 4 bases and J dropped 4; count of bases not matched to a gene: 5. Germline assignment: CDR1 SQVTM and CDR2 ANQGSEA.

The chain combines TRBV5-1 with TRBJ2-3, with TRBD1 identical over 8 bases. The CDR3 totals 14 residues. The V gene's germline CDR1 is SGHRS and CDR2 YFSETQ. With 5 bases clipped from V and 5 bases from J, the junction kept 7 bases outside the gene matches. In DNA form, the CDR3 reads TGCGCCAGCAGACCGACAGGGGCGGTAGATACGCAGTATTTT. Protein sequence: CASRPTGAVDTQYF.

The gene calls are TRBV24-1 and TRBJ1-2; D is unclear. This CDR3 is 12 amino acids long. Per germline, CDR1 KGHDR and CDR2 SFDVKD. Trimming took 3 bases from V and 6 from J, leaving 7 bases between them. The DNA for the CDR3 is TGTGCCACCAGTGATACCGGAGATGGCTACACCTTC. It specifies CATSDTGDGYTF.

This clonotype was counted a few times. DNA for the CDR3: TGTGCCAGCAGCATCAGGGGAAATAACACTGAAGCTTTCTTT. This encodes CASSIRGNNTEAFF. This chain links TRBV5-4 with TRBJ1-1; D perhaps matches TRBD1 (6 bases). Per the germline V gene, CDR1 is SGHNT and CDR2 is YYREEE (reference sequence). The germline V and J ends were trimmed by 4 bases and 2 bases, with 12 bases remaining between them. The CDR3 consists of 14 residues.

This sequence joins TRBV4-1 and TRBJ2-1, with 8 nucleotides matching TRBD2. V gave up 2 bases and J gave up 10 bases; unmatched junction bases: 4. Germline V gives CDR1 MGHRA, CDR2 YSYEKL. CDR3 size: 13 residues. The CDR3 sequence is CASSQPKRGEQFF. DNA of the CDR3: TGCGCCAGCAGCCAACCTAAGCGGGGGGAGCAGTTCTTC.